A selection of T cell receptor beta chains follows, all from one sample in a study of T-cell reconstitution after alpha-beta-depleted transplantation in children. TCRdb used MiXCR to reprocess the PCR reads, holding one entry per CDR3 protein. This sample has around 360,000 distinct CDR3 sequences; about 9.4% occur once, and the top ten carry roughly 2.5%. The specimen was PBMCs from the stem cell graft donor, collected from the stem cell graft. The source of these receptors is a human donor who donated a stem cell graft to a child with acute lymphoblastic leukemia. The CDR3 runs from the conserved cysteine through the conserved F or W. D genes are given only for firm matches. Some rows mark clone size as missing; the rest say once, few, many or name a class of expanded clone.

TGTGCCAGCAGCCCTAGCGGGAGGCCTACGGATGAGCAGTTCTTC	CASSPSGRPTDEQFF	TRBJ2-1	-	TRBD2	15	TRBV11-2
TGCAGTGCTAGAGAAATACCGGGACAGGGAATAGGCAATCAGCCCCAGCATTTT	CSAREIPGQGIGNQPQHF	TRBJ1-5	-	TRBD1	18	TRBV20-1
TGCGCCAGCAGCCCGGGACTAGCGGGAGAGGAGCAGTACTTC	CASSPGLAGEEQYF	TRBJ2-7	many	TRBD2	14	TRBV5-1
TGTGCCACCAGCAGAGAGGCGATGACAGCCTTTAATGAAAAACTGTTTTTT	CATSREAMTAFNEKLFF	TRBJ1-4	many	-	17	TRBV15
TGTGCCAGCAGCTTATGGGATACGCAGTATTTT	CASSLWDTQYF	TRBJ2-3	many	-	11	TRBV5-5
TGTGCCAGCACCCAAAACGGACAGAGGACAGATACGCAGTATTTT	CASTQNGQRTDTQYF	TRBJ2-3	few	-	15	TRBV7-9
TGTGCCAGCAGCTCCATGAGACTAGCGGGAGGTTCAGGGAACACCGGGGAGCTGTTTTTT	CASSSMRLAGGSGNTGELFF	TRBJ2-2	many	TRBD2	20	TRBV7-2
TGTGCCAGCAGTCAACTAAATACGGGACTAGCGGGCGCCTTCCAAGAGACCCAGTACTTC	CASSQLNTGLAGAFQETQYF	TRBJ2-5	few	TRBD2	20	TRBV12-3/TRBV12-4
TGTGCCAGCAGTTACTCGCCTAGCGGGGCCTTCGAGCAGTACTTC	CASSYSPSGAFEQYF	TRBJ2-7	-	TRBD2	15	TRBV6-2/TRBV6-3
TGTGCCAGCAGCCAAGAGCCTGGAAACACCATATATTTT	CASSQEPGNTIYF	TRBJ1-3	many	-	13	TRBV4-2
TGCGCCAGCAGAAGGTTTAGCGCGATACGATCAGACGAGCAGTACTTC	CASRRFSAIRSDEQYF	TRBJ2-7	-	-	16	TRBV5-1
TGTGCCAGCAGCTCCCACAGGGGAGAGGGAGCTGGAAACACCATATATTTT	CASSSHRGEGAGNTIYF	TRBJ1-3	-	TRBD1	17	TRBV7-6
TGTGCCAGCAGCTTCCTCAGCGGGCGCACCTACGAGCAGTACTTC	CASSFLSGRTYEQYF	TRBJ2-7	few	-	15	TRBV6-5
TGCGCCAGCAGCCAAGAGCGTAGCAATGAGCAGTTCTTC	CASSQERSNEQFF	TRBJ2-1	-	-	13	TRBV4-1
TGTGCCAGCAGGAACAGGGGGGGCAAAAACATTCAGTACTTC	CASRNRGGKNIQYF	TRBJ2-4	few	-	14	TRBV6-1
TGCAGTGCTAGACTACCGGGACGCCTTTGGCACAATGAGCAGTTCTTC	CSARLPGRLWHNEQFF	TRBJ2-1	-	-	16	TRBV20-1
TGTGCCAGCTCACCAGGGACAGGGGAAGTTCAGCCCCAGCATTTT	CASSPGTGEVQPQHF	TRBJ1-5	-	TRBD1	15	TRBV18
TGTGCCAGCAGCCGCCCGGCCACCTACGTGCAGTACTTC	CASSRPATYVQYF	TRBJ2-7	-	-	13	TRBV7-2
TGTGCCAGCAGCTTCGGACTAGCGGGGCGCACAGATACGCAGTATTTT	CASSFGLAGRTDTQYF	TRBJ2-3	-	TRBD2	16	TRBV7-2
TGTGCTAGTGGTCGCCTAGGGACAGCCCAAGAGACCCAGTACTTC	CASGRLGTAQETQYF	TRBJ2-5	-	TRBD1	15	TRBV12-5
TGTGCCACCAGCCCTATAAAGGGAGTATGGGAGACCCAGTACTTC	CATSPIKGVWETQYF	TRBJ2-5	few	-	15	TRBV15
TGTGCCAGCAGCCCAGGACCCCCTCCGGGCGAGCAGTACTTC	CASSPGPPPGEQYF	TRBJ2-7	few	-	14	TRBV7-9
TGTGCCAGCAGTTTCCAGCGACACGCTTACGAGCAGTACTTC	CASSFQRHAYEQYF	TRBJ2-7	-	-	14	TRBV12-3/TRBV12-4
TGTGCCAGCAGTCCCCTACAGGGCGCGGGAGGCTACACCTTC	CASSPLQGAGGYTF	TRBJ1-2	few	-	14	TRBV27
TGTGCCACCAGTGATGCAGGGGTCTACAATGAGCAGTTCTTC	CATSDAGVYNEQFF	TRBJ2-1	few	-	14	TRBV24-1
TGTGCCAGCAGCCCCCGGGACAGGGACTCACCCCTCCACTTT	CASSPRDRDSPLHF	TRBJ1-6	-	TRBD1	14	TRBV7-2
TGTGCCAGCAGTGAAACTCGTCTACAAGAGACCCAGTACTTC	CASSETRLQETQYF	TRBJ2-5	few	-	14	TRBV25-1
TGCGCCAGCAGCTTGACTAGCGGGAGGGCCGGAGATACGCAGTATTTT	CASSLTSGRAGDTQYF	TRBJ2-3	many	TRBD2	16	TRBV5-1
TGTGCCAGCAGTTCGGACTCTGGGGCCAACGTCCTGACTTTC	CASSSDSGANVLTF	TRBJ2-6	-	-	14	TRBV12-3/TRBV12-4